Presented here are 18 T cell receptor beta chains from one specimen sequenced in a study of T cells after yellow fever vaccination. One entry per CDR3 protein, called by TCRdb with MiXCR from the 5' RACE reads. The sample lists about 160,000 distinct CDR3 sequences, around 7% occurring once. The input for sequencing was CD4+ T cells sorted from PBMCs, taken 5 days after the first yellow fever vaccination. The receptors were sampled from a young man who received the YFV17D yellow fever vaccine.

This clonotype was seen at least ten times. As DNA, the CDR3 is TGCAGTGCCAAAAAGGCTATCGACGGAAACATTCAGTACTTC. Translation: CSAKKAIDGNIQYF. The V call is TRBV20-1, the J call TRBJ2-4; D call uncertain. The CDR3 extends over 14 amino acids. Trimming shortened V by 6 bases and J by 6 bases, and 18 bases separated the two germline ends. The germline V gene has CDR1 DFQATT and CDR2 SNEGSKA (reference sequence).

The sample holds many counts of this clonotype. The chain recombines TRBV5-6 with TRBJ2-1; 9 nucleotides align to TRBD2. V lost 0 bases to trimming and J lost 0 bases; unmatched junction nucleotides: 4. This CDR3 is built from 17 residues. CDR1 is SGHDT, CDR2 YYEEEE, per germline. CDR3 region: CASSLERGADSYNEQFF. In DNA, the CDR3 is TGTGCCAGCAGCTTGGAGCGGGGGGCGGACTCCTACAATGAGCAGTTCTTC.

The chain carries TRBV30 and TRBJ1-2; D not certain. Germline CDR1 reads GTSNPN; CDR2 reads SVGIG (reference sequence). This CDR3 contains 13 residues. The ends were cut back, 0 bases at V and 6 bases at J, with 11 bases in the middle. This CDR3 reads CAWSVGYSDGYTF. The DNA of the CDR3 is TGTGCCTGGAGTGTGGGTTATTCGGATGGCTACACCTTC.

This clonotype was seen ten or more times. This chain connects TRBV3-1 to TRBJ1-4, with TRBD1 matching 8 bases. Germline CDR1 is LGHDT and CDR2 is YNNKEL (reference sequence). The CDR3 contains 15 residues. With 5 bases clipped from V and 3 bases from J, the junction kept 5 bases outside the gene matches. The CDR3 protein is CASSSGTGANEKLFF. The CDR3 region has the DNA TGTGCCAGCAGCTCTGGGACAGGAGCTAATGAAAAACTGTTTTTT.

This clonotype was seen at least ten times. J is TRBJ2-3 and V is TRBV12-3 or TRBV12-4, with 10 bases identical to TRBD2. The CDR3 has 14 residues. The V gene end was trimmed by 5 bases and the J gene end by 6 bases; junction bases not matched to a gene: 5. The DNA of the CDR3 is TGTGCCAGCAGTATGAGCGGGAGGGCTGATACGCAGTATTTT. The encoded protein is CASSMSGRADTQYF.

This clonotype was detected ten times or more. The rearrangement links TRBV27 to TRBJ1-1, with 9 positions matching TRBD1. The V and J ends lost 6 bases and 5 bases, in that order; junction bases with no gene match: 1. CDR1 is MNHEY, CDR2 SMNVEV, per germline (reference sequence). The CDR3 spans 12 residues. The CDR3 sequence: CASRTGGTEAFF. CDR3 coding DNA: TGTGCCAGCAGGACAGGGGGGACTGAAGCTTTCTTT.

The chain links TRBV11-2 to TRBJ1-5, with no clear D. The germline CDR1 and CDR2 sequences are SGHAT and FQNNGV. The CDR3 contains 15 residues. Trimming pared 7 bases from V and 0 bases from J, leaving 13 bases between. In nucleotides, the CDR3 is TGTGCCAGCAATATCGATAGCCATAGCAATCAGCCCCAGCATTTT. As protein: CASNIDSHSNQPQHF.

This chain uses TRBV24-1 with TRBJ2-1, with D maybe TRBD1 (5 bases). Germline V gives CDR1 KGHDR, CDR2 SFDVKD. Trimming removed 6 bases from V and 8 bases from J, with 13 bases in between. This CDR3 has 13 amino acids. CDR3 amino acids: CATSRAGSDEQFF. DNA of the CDR3: TGTGCCACCAGTCGGGCAGGGTCGGATGAGCAGTTCTTC.

This clonotype was seen a handful of times. This sequence joins TRBV20-1 and TRBJ2-2; D call uncertain. The CDR3 is made up of 14 amino acids. Germline CDR1 is DFQATT and CDR2 is SNEGSKA (reference sequence). Trimming removed 7 bases at V and 1 base at J, with 13 bases between. The DNA for the CDR3 is TGCAGTGTTCTACCGTCTGGGAACACCGGGGAGCTGTTTTTT. Its protein is CSVLPSGNTGELFF.

Ten or more counts support this clonotype. The chain links TRBV20-1 to TRBJ1-2; tentative D call: TRBD1 (5 bases). The CDR3 runs to 12 residues. V shed 4 bases and J shed 1 base, with 7 bases lying between them. CDR1 DFQATT and CDR2 SNEGSKA come from the germline V gene (reference sequence). CDR3 DNA: TGCAGTGCTATAGACAGTAACTATGGCTACACCTTC. Protein product: CSAIDSNYGYTF.

This clonotype was recorded a few times. The chain carries TRBV11-2 and TRBJ1-1; 7 nucleotides align to TRBD1. Looked up from germline, CDR1 is SGHAT and CDR2 is FQNNGV. V gave up 5 bases and J gave up 7 bases; unmatched junction bases: 10. The CDR3 sequence is 14 residues long. The CDR3 DNA is TGTGCCAGCAGCCCCAGGGGGGGGGCGAGTGAAGCTTTCTTT. Residues: CASSPRGGASEAFF.

This clonotype was observed a few times. This chain connects TRBV7-2 to TRBJ2-7, with 8 bases aligning to TRBD1. V was pared by 3 bases and J by 2 bases, with 6 bases of the junction left unmatched. The CDR3 totals 15 residues. In germline, CDR1 is SGHTA, CDR2 FQGNSA. Here the CDR3 reads CASSFDAGGPYEQYF. The CDR3 bases are TGTGCCAGCAGCTTCGACGCAGGGGGCCCCTACGAGCAGTACTTC.

This clonotype has more than one count but fewer than ten. This chain joins TRBV5-1 and TRBJ2-3, with 10 bases lining up with TRBD2. The V gene end was trimmed by 3 bases and the J gene end by 2 bases; junction bases not matched to a gene: 9. CDR3 length: 17 residues. The germline V gene has CDR1 SGHRS and CDR2 YFSETQ. The CDR3 loop reads CASSSRRTSGDTDTQYF. The CDR3 DNA reads as TGCGCCAGCAGCTCCCGCAGGACTAGCGGAGACACAGATACGCAGTATTTT.

In its sample, this clonotype was seen many times. For the CDR3, the DNA is TGCAGTGCTAGAGGTGTGGCGGGGGGAGGGTACGAGCAGTACTTC. Its translation is CSARGVAGGGYEQYF. The V and J genes are TRBV20-1 and TRBJ2-7; 8 bases are a match to TRBD2. Per germline, CDR1 DFQATT and CDR2 SNEGSKA (reference sequence). CDR3 length: 15 amino acids. V was clipped by 1 base and J by 4 bases; unmatched bases: 9.

This clonotype was detected only a few times. This chain joins TRBV27 and TRBJ2-1; unclear D gene. The CDR3 extends over 15 amino acids. Germline values: CDR1 MNHEY, CDR2 SMNVEV (reference sequence). Trimming cost V 8 bases and J 2 bases, with 16 bases left between them. The CDR3 DNA reads as TGTGCCAGCGGACGTATGAGCCGGACCTACAATGAGCAGTTCTTC. Its translation: CASGRMSRTYNEQFF.

This clonotype has at least ten counts. The gene calls are TRBV4-1 and TRBJ1-1; TRBD1 matches at 8 bases. Trimming cost V 1 base and J 0 bases; bases outside gene matches: 4. Germline V gene data show CDR1 as MGHRA and CDR2 as YSYEKL. This CDR3 is built from 16 residues. CDR3 nucleotides: TGCGCCAGCAGCCAAGCGGACAGGGTTATGAACACTGAAGCTTTCTTT. Translation gives CASSQADRVMNTEAFF.

This clonotype was recorded a few times. The chain is built from TRBV28 and TRBJ2-4; TRBD1 matches 7 bases. From germline, CDR1 is MDHEN and CDR2 SYDVKM. The CDR3 contains 11 residues. The J segment lost 14 bases and the V segment lost 3 bases, leaving 4 bases of the junction unmatched. The DNA for the CDR3 is TGTGCCAGCAGTTTCGGCCAGGGGGAGTACTTC. Encoded protein: CASSFGQGEYF.

Ten or more counts support this clonotype. The rearrangement uses TRBV29-1 and TRBJ2-7; 7 nucleotides agree with TRBD1. Per the germline V gene, CDR1 is SQVTM and CDR2 is ANQGSEA. The V and J ends lost 4 bases and 0 bases, in that order; junction bases with no gene match: 0. CDR3 length: 12 residues. Here the CDR3 reads CSVGDSSYEQYV. The CDR3 nucleotides read TGCAGCGTTGGGGACAGCTCCTACGAGCAGTACGTC.